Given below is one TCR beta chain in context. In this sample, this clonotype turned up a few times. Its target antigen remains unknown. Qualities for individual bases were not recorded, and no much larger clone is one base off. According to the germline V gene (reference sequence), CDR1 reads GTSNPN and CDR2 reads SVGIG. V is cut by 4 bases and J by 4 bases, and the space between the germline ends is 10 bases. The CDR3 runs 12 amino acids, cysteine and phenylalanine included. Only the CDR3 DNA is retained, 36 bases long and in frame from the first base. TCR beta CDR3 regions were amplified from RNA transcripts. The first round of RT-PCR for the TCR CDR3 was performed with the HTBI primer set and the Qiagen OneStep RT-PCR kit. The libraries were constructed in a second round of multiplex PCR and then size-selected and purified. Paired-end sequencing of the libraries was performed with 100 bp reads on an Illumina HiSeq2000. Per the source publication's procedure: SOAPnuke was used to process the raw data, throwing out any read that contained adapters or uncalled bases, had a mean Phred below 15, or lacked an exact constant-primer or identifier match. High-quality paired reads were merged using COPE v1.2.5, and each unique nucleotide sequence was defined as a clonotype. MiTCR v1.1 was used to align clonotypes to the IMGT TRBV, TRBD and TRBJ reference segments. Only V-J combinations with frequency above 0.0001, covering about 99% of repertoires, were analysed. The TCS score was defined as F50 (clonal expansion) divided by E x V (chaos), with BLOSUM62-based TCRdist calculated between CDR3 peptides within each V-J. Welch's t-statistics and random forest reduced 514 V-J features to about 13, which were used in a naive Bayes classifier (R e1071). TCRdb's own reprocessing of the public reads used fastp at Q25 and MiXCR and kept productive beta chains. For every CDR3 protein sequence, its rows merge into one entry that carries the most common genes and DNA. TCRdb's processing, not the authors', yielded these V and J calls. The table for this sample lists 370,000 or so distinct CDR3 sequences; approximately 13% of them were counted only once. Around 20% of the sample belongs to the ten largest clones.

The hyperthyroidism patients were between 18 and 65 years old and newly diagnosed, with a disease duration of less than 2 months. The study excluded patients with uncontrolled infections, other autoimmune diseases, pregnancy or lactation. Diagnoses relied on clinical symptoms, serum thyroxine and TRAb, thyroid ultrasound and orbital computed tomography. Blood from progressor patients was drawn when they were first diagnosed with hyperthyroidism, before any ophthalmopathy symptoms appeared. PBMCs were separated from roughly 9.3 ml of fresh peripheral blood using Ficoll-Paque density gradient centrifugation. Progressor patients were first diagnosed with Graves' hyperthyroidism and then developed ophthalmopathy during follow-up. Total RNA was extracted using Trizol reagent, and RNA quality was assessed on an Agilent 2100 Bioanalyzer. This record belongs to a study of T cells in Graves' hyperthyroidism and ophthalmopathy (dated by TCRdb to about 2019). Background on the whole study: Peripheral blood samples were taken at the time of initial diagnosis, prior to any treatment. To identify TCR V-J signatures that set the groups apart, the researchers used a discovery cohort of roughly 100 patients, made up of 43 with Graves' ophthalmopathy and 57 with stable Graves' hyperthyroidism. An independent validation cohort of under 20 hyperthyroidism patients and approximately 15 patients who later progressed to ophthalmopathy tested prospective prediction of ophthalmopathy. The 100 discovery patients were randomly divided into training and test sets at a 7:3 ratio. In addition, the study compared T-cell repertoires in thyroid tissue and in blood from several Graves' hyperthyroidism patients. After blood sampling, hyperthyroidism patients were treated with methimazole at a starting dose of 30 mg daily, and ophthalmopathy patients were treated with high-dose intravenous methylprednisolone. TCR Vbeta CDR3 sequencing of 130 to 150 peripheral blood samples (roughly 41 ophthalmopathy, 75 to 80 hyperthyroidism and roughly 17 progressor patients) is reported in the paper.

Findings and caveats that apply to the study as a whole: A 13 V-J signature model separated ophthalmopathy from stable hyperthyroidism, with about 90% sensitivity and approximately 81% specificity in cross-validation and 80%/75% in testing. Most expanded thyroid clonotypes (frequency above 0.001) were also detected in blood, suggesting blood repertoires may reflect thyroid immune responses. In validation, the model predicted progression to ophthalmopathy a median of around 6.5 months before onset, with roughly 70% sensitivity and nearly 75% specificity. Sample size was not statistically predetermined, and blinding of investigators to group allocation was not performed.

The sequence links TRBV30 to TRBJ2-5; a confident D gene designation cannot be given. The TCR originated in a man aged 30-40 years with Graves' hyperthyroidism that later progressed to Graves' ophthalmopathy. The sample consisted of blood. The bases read TGTGCCTGGACACAGTGGGGAGAGACCCAGTACTTC. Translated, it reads CAWTQWGETQYF.